This T cell receptor beta chain appears in the sequencing data of a study of OX40 agonist ivuxolimab in advanced cancers. On the study more broadly: Dose-escalation patients had hepatocellular carcinoma, melanoma, renal cell or head and neck cancer. Partial responses were achieved by three patients, one with hepatocellular carcinoma and two with cutaneous melanoma. Study observations and caveats: CD8+ T cells showed, on average, more clonal expansion than CD4+ cells.

Germline V gives CDR1 MNHEY, CDR2 SVGAGI. Trimming took 5 bases from V and 9 from J, leaving 11 bases between them. The CDR3 loop spans 13 amino acids. Concerning this clone: Its antigen is still unknown.

TCRdb's copy holds only in-frame clones and misses some; the assay was immunoSEQ multiplex PCR. Of about 69,000 clones in the sample, approximately 90% were seen once. This specimen was CD4+ or CD8+ T cells sorted from blood, taken in a trial of the OX40 agonist ivuxolimab. The chain is built from TRBV6-5 and TRBJ1-6, with D possibly matching TRBD1 (6 bases). The receptor comes from an adult with an advanced solid tumor such as melanoma, head and neck, liver or kidney cancer. This CDR3 is CASSEGRGSPLHF. For the CDR3, the DNA is TGTGCCAGCAGTGAAGGCAGGGGTTCACCCCTCCACTTT.